Described below is a single T cell receptor (beta chain) sequence and its context. Antigen specificity is unknown. The sample carries other DNA sequences with the same CDR3. These data are taken from a study of shared clonotypes between healthy human individuals. Some clones are missing from TCRdb's copy, which holds only in-frame ones; the method was immunoSEQ multiplex PCR. The sample includes 2 million to 2.5 million clones, just under 95% seen only once; the top ten take 0.85% to 1.2%. Terminally differentiated effector memory CD45RA+ cells were excluded from the naive CD8 cells, which were CD45RO-negative and positively selected for CCR7. Study-wide results and limits: The genetic and exposure-history diversity represented was limited by few donors.

This receptor was identified in a man aged 18 to 35 in good health. The source material was naive CD8+ T cells sorted from blood.

The CDR3 protein is CASSLSPGSYNEQFF. The DNA for the CDR3 is TGTGCCAGCAGTTTATCGCCAGGTTCCTACAATGAGCAGTTCTTC. The chain employs TRBV27 and TRBJ2-1; unclear D gene. V was shortened by 0 bases and J by 1 base, with 7 bases between the two germline ends. The CDR3 is 15 amino acids. CDR1 MNHEY and CDR2 SMNVEV come from the germline V gene (reference sequence).